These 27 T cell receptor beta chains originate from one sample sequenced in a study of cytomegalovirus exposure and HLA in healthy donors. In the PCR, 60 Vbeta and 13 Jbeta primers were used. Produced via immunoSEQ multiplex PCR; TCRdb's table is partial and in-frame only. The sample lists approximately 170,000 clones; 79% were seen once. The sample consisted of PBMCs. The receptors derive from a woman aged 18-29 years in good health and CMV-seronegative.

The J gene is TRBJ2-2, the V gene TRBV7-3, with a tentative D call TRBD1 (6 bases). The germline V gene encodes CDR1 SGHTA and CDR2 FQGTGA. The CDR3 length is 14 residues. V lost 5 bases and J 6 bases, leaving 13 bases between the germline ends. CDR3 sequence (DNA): TGTGCCAGCAGCCAACAGGGCGTTTCCGGGGAGCTGTTTTTT. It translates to CASSQQGVSGELFF.

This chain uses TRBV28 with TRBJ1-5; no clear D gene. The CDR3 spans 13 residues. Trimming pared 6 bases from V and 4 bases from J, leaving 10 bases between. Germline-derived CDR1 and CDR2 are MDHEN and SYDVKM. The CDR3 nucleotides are TGTGCCAGCAGGTCGGGTTGGAATCAGCCCCAGCATTTT. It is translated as CASRSGWNQPQHF. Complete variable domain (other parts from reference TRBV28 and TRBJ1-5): DVKVTQSSRYLVKRTGEKVFLECVQDMDHENMFWYRQDPGLGLRLIYFSYDVKMKEKGDIPEGYSVSREKKERFSLILESASTNQTSMYLCASRSGWNQPQHFGDGTRLSIL.

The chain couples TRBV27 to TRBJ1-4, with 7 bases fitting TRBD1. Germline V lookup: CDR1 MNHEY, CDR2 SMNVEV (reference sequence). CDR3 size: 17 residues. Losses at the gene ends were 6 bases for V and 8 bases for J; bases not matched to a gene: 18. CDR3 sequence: CASSGSSGQAFQEKLFF. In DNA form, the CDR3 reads TGTGCCAGCAGCGGAAGTTCCGGACAGGCCTTTCAGGAAAAACTGTTTTTT.

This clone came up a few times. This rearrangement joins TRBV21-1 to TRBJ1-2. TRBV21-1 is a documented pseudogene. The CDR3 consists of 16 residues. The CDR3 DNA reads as TGTGCCAGCAGCAAAGGAGGGCCAGAACCTAACTATGGCTACACCTTC. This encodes CASSKGGPEPNYGYTF.

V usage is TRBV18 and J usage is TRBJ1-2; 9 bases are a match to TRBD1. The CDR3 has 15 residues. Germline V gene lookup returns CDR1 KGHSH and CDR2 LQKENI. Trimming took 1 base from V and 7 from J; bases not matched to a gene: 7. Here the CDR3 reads CASSPLGTGLRGYTF. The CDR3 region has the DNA TGTGCCAGCTCACCACTCGGGACAGGGTTGCGTGGCTACACCTTC.

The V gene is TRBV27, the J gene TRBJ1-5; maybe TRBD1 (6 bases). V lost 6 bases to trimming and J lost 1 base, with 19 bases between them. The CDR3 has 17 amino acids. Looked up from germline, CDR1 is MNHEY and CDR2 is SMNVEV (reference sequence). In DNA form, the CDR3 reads TGTGCCAGCAGCCCTCGGGCGGGGGGCGAGAGCAATCAGCCCCAGCATTTT. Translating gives CASSPRAGGESNQPQHF.

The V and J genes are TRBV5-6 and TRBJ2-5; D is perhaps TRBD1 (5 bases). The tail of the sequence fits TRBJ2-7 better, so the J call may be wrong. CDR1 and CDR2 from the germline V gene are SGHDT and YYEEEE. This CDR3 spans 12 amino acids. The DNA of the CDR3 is TGTGCCAGCAGCTTGGATAGGGGCGAGCAGTACTTC. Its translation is CASSLDRGEQYF.

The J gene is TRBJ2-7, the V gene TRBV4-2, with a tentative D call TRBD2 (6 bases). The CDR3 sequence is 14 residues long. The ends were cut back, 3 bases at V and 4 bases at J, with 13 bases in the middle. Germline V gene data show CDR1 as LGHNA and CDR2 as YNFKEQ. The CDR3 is CASSQRWGVYEQYF. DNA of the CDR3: TGTGCCAGCAGCCAGCGCTGGGGGGTTTACGAGCAGTACTTC.

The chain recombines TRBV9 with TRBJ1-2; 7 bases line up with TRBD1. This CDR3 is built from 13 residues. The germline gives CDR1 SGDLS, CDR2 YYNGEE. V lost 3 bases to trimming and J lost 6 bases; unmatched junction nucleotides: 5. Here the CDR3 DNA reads TGTGCCAGCAGCGGGGCAGGGGGAGATGGCTACACCTTC. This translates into CASSGAGGDGYTF.

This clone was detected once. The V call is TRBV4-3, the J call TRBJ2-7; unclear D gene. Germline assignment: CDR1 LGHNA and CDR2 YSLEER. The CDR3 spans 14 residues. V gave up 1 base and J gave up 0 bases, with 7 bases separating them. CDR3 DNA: TGCGCCAGCAGCCAAGTCAGAGGCTCCTACGAGCAGTACTTC. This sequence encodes CASSQVRGSYEQYF.

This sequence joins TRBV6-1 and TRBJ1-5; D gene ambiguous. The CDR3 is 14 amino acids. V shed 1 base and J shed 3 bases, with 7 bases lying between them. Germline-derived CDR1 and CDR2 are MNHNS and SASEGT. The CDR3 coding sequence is TGTGCCAGCAGTGAAGGCCAGTCCAATCAGCCCCAGCATTTT. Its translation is CASSEGQSNQPQHF.

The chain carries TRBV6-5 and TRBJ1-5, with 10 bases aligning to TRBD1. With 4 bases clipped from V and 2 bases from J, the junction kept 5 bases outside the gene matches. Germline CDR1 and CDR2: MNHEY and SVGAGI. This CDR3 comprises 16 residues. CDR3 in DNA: TGTGCCAGCAGTTTACGACAGGGGGCGGGCAATCAGCCCCAGCATTTT. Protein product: CASSLRQGAGNQPQHF.

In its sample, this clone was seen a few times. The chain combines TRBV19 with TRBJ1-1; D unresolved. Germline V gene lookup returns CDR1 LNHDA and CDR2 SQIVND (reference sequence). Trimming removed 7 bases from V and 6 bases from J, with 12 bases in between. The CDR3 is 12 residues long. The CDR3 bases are TGTGCCAGTATTGGCGAGGGAGCTGAAGCTTTCTTT. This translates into CASIGEGAEAFF.

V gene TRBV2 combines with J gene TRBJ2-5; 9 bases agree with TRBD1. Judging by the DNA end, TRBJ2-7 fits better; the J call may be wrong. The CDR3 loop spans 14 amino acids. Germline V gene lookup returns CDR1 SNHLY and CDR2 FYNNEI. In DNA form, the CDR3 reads TGTGCCAGCAGTGCACAGGGGGCTTCCTACGAGCAGTACTTC. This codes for CASSAQGASYEQYF.

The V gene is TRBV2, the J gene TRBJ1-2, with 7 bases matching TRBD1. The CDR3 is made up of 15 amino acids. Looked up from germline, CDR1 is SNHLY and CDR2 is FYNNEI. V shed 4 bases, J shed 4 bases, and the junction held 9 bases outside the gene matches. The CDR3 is CASSGGTEGTYGYTF. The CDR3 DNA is TGTGCCAGCAGTGGTGGGACAGAGGGGACCTATGGCTACACCTTC.

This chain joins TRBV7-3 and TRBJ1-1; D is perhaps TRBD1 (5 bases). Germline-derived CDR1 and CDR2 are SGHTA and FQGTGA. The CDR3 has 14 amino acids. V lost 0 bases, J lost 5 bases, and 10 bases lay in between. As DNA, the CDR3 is TGTGCCAGCAGCTTAACCCGGGGGAGGACTGAAGCTTTCTTT. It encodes CASSLTRGRTEAFF.

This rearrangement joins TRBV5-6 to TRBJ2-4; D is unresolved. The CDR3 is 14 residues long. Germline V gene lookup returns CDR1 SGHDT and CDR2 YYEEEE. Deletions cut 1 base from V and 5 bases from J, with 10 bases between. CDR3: CASSLLVIENIQYF. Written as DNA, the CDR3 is TGTGCCAGCAGCTTGCTAGTAATAGAAAACATTCAGTACTTC.

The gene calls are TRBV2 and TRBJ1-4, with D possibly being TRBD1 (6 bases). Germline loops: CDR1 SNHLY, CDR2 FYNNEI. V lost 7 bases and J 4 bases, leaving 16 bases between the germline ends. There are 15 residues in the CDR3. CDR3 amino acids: CASMEFTGINEKLFF. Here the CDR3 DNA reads TGTGCCAGCATGGAATTCACAGGGATTAATGAAAAACTGTTTTTT.

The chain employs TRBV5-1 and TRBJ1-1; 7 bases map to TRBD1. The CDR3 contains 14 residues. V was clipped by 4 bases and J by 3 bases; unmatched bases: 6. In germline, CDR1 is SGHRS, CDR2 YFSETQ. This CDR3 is CASSTRTGDTEAFF. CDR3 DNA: TGCGCCAGCAGCACCCGGACAGGAGACACTGAAGCTTTCTTT.

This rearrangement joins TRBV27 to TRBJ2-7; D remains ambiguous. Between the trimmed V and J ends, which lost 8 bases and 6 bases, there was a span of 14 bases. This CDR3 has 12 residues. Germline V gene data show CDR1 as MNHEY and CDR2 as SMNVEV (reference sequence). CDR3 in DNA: TGTGCCAGCTCGACCCCAGGCAGCGAGCAGTACTTC. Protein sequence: CASSTPGSEQYF.

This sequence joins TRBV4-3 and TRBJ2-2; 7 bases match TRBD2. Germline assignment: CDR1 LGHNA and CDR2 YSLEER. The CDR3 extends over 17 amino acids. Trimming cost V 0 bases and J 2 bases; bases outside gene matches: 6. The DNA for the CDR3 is TGCGCCAGCAGCCAAGATTGGGGGGGATCTAACACCGGGGAGCTGTTTTTT. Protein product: CASSQDWGGSNTGELFF.

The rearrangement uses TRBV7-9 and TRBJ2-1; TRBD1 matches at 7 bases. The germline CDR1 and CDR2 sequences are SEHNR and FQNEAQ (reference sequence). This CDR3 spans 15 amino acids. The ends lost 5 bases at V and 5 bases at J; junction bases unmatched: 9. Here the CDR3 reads CASSPTGKAHNEQFF. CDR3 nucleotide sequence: TGTGCCAGCAGCCCGACAGGGAAAGCCCACAATGAGCAGTTCTTC.

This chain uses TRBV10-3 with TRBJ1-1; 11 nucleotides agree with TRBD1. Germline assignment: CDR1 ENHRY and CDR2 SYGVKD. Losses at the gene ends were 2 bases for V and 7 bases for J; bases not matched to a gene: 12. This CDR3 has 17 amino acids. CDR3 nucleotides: TGTGCCATCAGTGAGATGGGGACAGGGGGTTTAGGGAATGAAGCTTTCTTT. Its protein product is CAISEMGTGGLGNEAFF.

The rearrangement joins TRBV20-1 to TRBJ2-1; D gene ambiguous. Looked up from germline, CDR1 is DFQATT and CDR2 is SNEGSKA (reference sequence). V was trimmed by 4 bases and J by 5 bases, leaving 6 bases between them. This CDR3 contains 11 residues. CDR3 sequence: CSAILNNEQFF. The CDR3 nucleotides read TGCAGTGCTATCCTAAACAATGAGCAGTTCTTC.

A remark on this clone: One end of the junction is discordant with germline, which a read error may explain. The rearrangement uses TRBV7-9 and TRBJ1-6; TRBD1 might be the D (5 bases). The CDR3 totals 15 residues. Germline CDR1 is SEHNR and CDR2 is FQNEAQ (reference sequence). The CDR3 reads CSSSFGRVYNSPLHF. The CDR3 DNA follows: TGTTCCAGCAGCTTTGGCAGGGTCTATAATTCACCCCTCCACTTT.

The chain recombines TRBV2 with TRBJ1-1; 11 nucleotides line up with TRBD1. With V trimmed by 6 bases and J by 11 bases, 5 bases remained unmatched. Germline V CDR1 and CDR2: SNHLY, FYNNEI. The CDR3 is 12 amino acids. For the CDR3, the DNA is TGTGCCAGCAGGCCGGGACAGGGGGTCGCTTTCTTT. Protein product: CASRPGQGVAFF.

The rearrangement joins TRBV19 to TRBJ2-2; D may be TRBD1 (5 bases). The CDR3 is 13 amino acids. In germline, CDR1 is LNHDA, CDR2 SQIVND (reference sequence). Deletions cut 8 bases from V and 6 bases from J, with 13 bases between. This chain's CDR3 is CASQGSMAGELFF. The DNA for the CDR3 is TGTGCCAGTCAGGGATCGATGGCCGGGGAGCTGTTTTTT.